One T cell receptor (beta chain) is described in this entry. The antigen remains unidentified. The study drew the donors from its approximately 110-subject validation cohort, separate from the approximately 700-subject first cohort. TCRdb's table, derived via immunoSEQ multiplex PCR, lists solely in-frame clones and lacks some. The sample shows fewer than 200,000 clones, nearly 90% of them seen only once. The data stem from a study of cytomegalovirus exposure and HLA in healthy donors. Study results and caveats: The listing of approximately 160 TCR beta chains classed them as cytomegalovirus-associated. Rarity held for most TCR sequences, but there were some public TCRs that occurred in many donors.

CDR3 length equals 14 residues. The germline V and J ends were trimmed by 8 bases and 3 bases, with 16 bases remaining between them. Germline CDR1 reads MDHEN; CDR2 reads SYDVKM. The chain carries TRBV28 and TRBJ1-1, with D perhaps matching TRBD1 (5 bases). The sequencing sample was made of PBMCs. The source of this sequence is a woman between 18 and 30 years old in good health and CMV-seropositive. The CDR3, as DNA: TGTGCCAGCCCACCTAGTAGGGGTGACACTGAAGCTTTCTTT. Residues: CASPPSRGDTEAFF.